The rows below give T cell receptor beta chains drawn from one sample of a study of T cells in Graves' hyperthyroidism and ophthalmopathy. TCRdb reprocessed the multiplex PCR reads via MiXCR and lists one record per CDR3 protein. The table shows 400,000 to 500,000 distinct CDR3 sequences, with 13% to 15% occurring only once. Sequencing used blood. The origin of the receptors is a woman aged 18-29 years with Graves' hyperthyroidism. Both conserved end residues are part of each CDR3. A D gene is named only where the DNA matches it firmly. Clone size is not always given. Where it is, it says once, few, many or a class for expanded clones.

d_gene	abundance	v_gene	j_gene	CDR3aa	CDR3nt
NA	few	TRBV20-1	TRBJ2-2	CSARDAGSLLNTGELFF	TGCAGTGCTAGAGACGCAGGGTCCCTCCTGAACACCGGGGAGCTGTTTTTT
NA	many	TRBV18	TRBJ1-1	CASSPDSTGNTEAFF	TGTGCCAGCAGCCCAGATTCGACAGGAAACACTGAAGCTTTCTTT
NA	NA	TRBV6-1	TRBJ1-1	CASSDPTVPEAFF	TGTGCCAGCAGTGACCCTACAGTTCCTGAAGCTTTCTTT
NA	NA	TRBV20-1	TRBJ2-1	CSASGSNHNEQFF	TGCAGTGCTAGCGGGAGTAACCACAATGAGCAGTTCTTC
NA	many	TRBV2	TRBJ1-1	CASSEGGYTEAFF	TGTGCCAGCAGTGAAGGAGGGTACACTGAAGCTTTCTTT
TRBD2	few	TRBV29-1	TRBJ2-3	CSVDFTSGSQYF	TGCAGCGTTGACTTCACTAGCGGCTCGCAGTATTTT
TRBD1	many	TRBV7-2	TRBJ1-5	CASSSWGTGGNQPQHF	TGTGCCAGCAGCTCCTGGGGGACAGGGGGTAATCAGCCCCAGCATTTT
TRBD2	NA	TRBV9	TRBJ2-1	CASSADRGTSGYNEQFF	TGTGCCAGCAGCGCCGATCGGGGGACTAGCGGCTACAATGAGCAGTTCTTC
TRBD2	few	TRBV20-1	TRBJ2-3	CSAGVLAGGTISTDTQYF	TGCAGTGCTGGGGTACTAGCGGGAGGGACCATTAGCACAGATACGCAGTATTTT
NA	many	TRBV12-3/TRBV12-4	TRBJ2-5	CASSHQETQYF	TGTGCCAGCAGTCACCAAGAGACCCAGTACTTC
TRBD2	few	TRBV30	TRBJ2-7	CAWSWTSGSYEQYF	TGTGCCTGGAGTTGGACTAGCGGATCCTACGAGCAGTACTTC
NA	NA	TRBV13	TRBJ2-6	CASSSIWGDGANVLTF	TGTGCCAGCAGCTCCATCTGGGGGGACGGGGCCAACGTCCTGACTTTC
NA	many	TRBV10-2	TRBJ2-7	CASSETNSYEQYF	TGCGCCAGCAGTGAGACTAACTCCTACGAGCAGTACTTC
TRBD2	few	TRBV30	TRBJ2-1	CATSGTSGHSYNEQFF	TGTGCCACATCTGGGACTAGCGGGCACTCCTACAATGAGCAGTTCTTC
NA	many	TRBV6-2/TRBV6-3	TRBJ1-1	CAARDSMFAAFF	TGTGCCGCCCGGGACTCAATGTTCGCAGCTTTCTTT
NA	NA	TRBV6-1	TRBJ1-5	CASRALTMKNQPQHF	TGTGCCAGCCGGGCCCTGACTATGAAAAATCAGCCCCAGCATTTT
NA	NA	TRBV18	TRBJ2-7	CASSPNFYEQYF	TGTGCCAGCTCACCGAATTTTTACGAGCAGTACTTC
NA	many	TRBV6-5	TRBJ1-2	CASSYRDTGYGYTF	TGTGCCAGCAGTTACCGGGACACAGGCTATGGCTACACCTTC
NA	many	TRBV9	TRBJ1-1	CASSRSTEEAFF	TGTGCCAGCAGCAGATCGACAGAGGAAGCTTTCTTT
NA	many	TRBV12-3/TRBV12-4	TRBJ1-1	CASSLGSPPRAFF	TGTGCCAGCAGTTTAGGGAGTCCGCCGCGGGCTTTCTTT
TRBD2	NA	TRBV9	TRBJ2-2	CASSVSSGNTGELFF	TGTGCCAGCAGCGTCTCTAGCGGGAACACCGGGGAGCTGTTTTTT
NA	NA	TRBV5-1	TRBJ2-2	CASSLVSLEMNTGELFF	TGCGCCAGCAGCCTGGTAAGCCTCGAGATGAACACCGGGGAGCTGTTTTTT
TRBD2	few	TRBV5-1	TRBJ2-5	CASSWSGSPETQYF	TGCGCCAGCAGCTGGAGCGGGAGTCCTGAGACCCAGTACTTC
NA	many	TRBV4-1	TRBJ2-3	CASSQPGQHTDTQYF	TGCGCCAGCAGCCAACCAGGACAGCACACAGATACGCAGTATTTT
TRBD2	many	TRBV20-1	TRBJ2-3	CSARDPTSGLRSDTQYF	TGCAGTGCTAGAGACCCGACTAGCGGGTTGCGGTCAGATACGCAGTATTTT
NA	NA	TRBV2	TRBJ2-2	CASSPQASWTGELFF	TGTGCCAGCAGTCCTCAAGCTAGCTGGACCGGGGAGCTGTTTTTT
NA	many	TRBV27	TRBJ2-7	CASSSGLNDYEQYF	TGTGCCAGCAGTTCCGGACTCAATGACTACGAGCAGTACTTC
TRBD1	NA	TRBV6-1	TRBJ1-2	CAWASTRDREVFISGGYTF	TGTGCATGGGCCAGCACCAGGGACAGGGAGGTTTTTATCTCAGGGGGCTACACCTTC